These 29 T cell receptor beta chains originate from one sample sequenced in a study of glioma-infiltrating T cells after dendritic cell vaccination. Time point: after dendritic cell vaccination, including at tumor progression/relapse. Repertoires were generated with immunoSEQ multiplex PCR, while TCRdb's copy carries only in-frame clones and drops some. The data show fewer than 25,000 clones, 89% seen once. The sample here was blood, taken after dendritic cell vaccination. These receptors all stem from a human donor with glioblastoma.

The genes are TRBV5-1 and TRBJ1-4; D ambiguous. The germline V gene has CDR1 SGHRS and CDR2 YFSETQ. V lost 0 bases and J 8 bases, leaving 8 bases between the germline ends. The CDR3 loop spans 13 amino acids. The CDR3 nucleotides are TGCGCCAGCAGCTTGGAGTCGAGGGAAAAACTGTTTTTT. This gives the protein CASSLESREKLFF. Supplemented by reference TRBV5-1 and TRBJ1-4, the full variable domain reads KAGVTQTPRYLIKTRGQQVTLSCSPISGHRSVSWYQQTPGQGLQFLFEYFSETQRNKGNFPGRFSGRQFSNSRSEMNVSTLELGDSALYLCASSLESREKLFFGSGTQLSVL.

The chain employs TRBV2 and TRBJ2-1; tentatively, D is TRBD1 (5 bases). The germline CDR1 and CDR2 sequences are SNHLY and FYNNEI. The CDR3 totals 11 residues. The V and J ends lost 6 bases and 5 bases respectively, with 5 bases between them. In DNA form, the CDR3 reads TGTGCCAGCAGCAGGGACAATGAGCAGTTCTTC. Translation gives CASSRDNEQFF.

The CDR3 region is CSVVNAGEVTQYF. The CDR3 DNA reads TGCAGCGTTGTTAATGCGGGGGAGGTGACCCAGTACTTC. This chain uses TRBV29-1 with TRBJ2-5; 7 bases fit TRBD2. Germline CDR1 is SQVTM and CDR2 is ANQGSEA. The CDR3 has 13 amino acids. The trim removed 4 bases at V and 7 bases at J, leaving 9 bases unmatched.

The chain recombines TRBV10-3 with TRBJ2-5, with TRBD1 matching over 8 bases. The J call may not be correct, given that the DNA end is closer to TRBJ2-7. This CDR3 comprises 15 residues. Germline lookup yields CDR1 ENHRY and CDR2 SYGVKD. CDR3 loop: CAISEGQGEGYEQYF. CDR3 in DNA: TGTGCCATCAGTGAGGGACAGGGTGAGGGATACGAGCAGTACTTC.

The V gene is TRBV19, the J gene TRBJ1-1; D gene ambiguous. Germline V CDR1 and CDR2: LNHDA, SQIVND (reference sequence). The CDR3 extends over 13 amino acids. The ends were cut back, 4 bases at V and 2 bases at J, with 8 bases in the middle. CDR3 coding DNA: TGTGCCAGTAGTACCGACAAAAACACTGAAGCTTTCTTT. Translated: CASSTDKNTEAFF.

The chain recombines TRBV14 with TRBJ2-2; TRBD2 agrees at 9 bases. The CDR3 contains 15 residues. Unmatched junction bases numbered 9, after V lost 6 bases and J lost 7 bases. Per the germline V gene, CDR1 is SGHDN and CDR2 is FVKESK. The CDR3 DNA reads TGTGCCAGCAGTACGGCGGGGGGGCCGAACGGGGAGCTGTTTTTT. Its protein is CASSTAGGPNGELFF.

The V gene is TRBV18, the J gene TRBJ2-3; 11 positions agree with TRBD2. J was trimmed by 2 bases and V by 2 bases; bases with no gene match: 9. CDR3 length: 18 residues. Germline lookup yields CDR1 KGHSH and CDR2 LQKENI. As DNA, the CDR3 is TGTGCCAGCTCACCAAGAACCGTAGCGGGGGGGCCCACAGATACGCAGTATTTT. Translated: CASSPRTVAGGPTDTQYF.

There are a few counts of this clone. The chain recombines TRBV2 with TRBJ2-3; tentative D call: TRBD1 (5 bases). Trimming removed 6 bases at V and 3 bases at J, with 16 bases between. Germline CDR1 and CDR2: SNHLY and FYNNEI. This CDR3 has 15 residues. The CDR3 reads CASRHRAGWTDTQYF. The CDR3 DNA reads as TGTGCCAGCAGACATAGGGCAGGGTGGACAGATACGCAGTATTTT. Filled out from reference TRBV2 and TRBJ2-3, the complete variable domain reads EPEVTQTPSHQVTQMGQEVILRCVPISNHLYFYWYRQILGQKVEFLVSFYNNEISEKSEIFDDQFSVERPDGSNFTLKIRSTKLEDSAMYFCASRHRAGWTDTQYFGPGTRLTVL.

The chain recombines TRBV7-9 with TRBJ2-7; 10 bases match TRBD1. This CDR3 contains 15 residues. Germline assignment: CDR1 SEHNR and CDR2 FQNEAQ (reference sequence). V shed 5 bases, J shed 4 bases, and the junction held 8 bases outside the gene matches. CDR3 residues: CASSPGQGGGYEQYF. The CDR3 DNA reads as TGTGCCAGCAGCCCAGGACAGGGGGGAGGGTACGAGCAGTACTTC. The full variable domain, with the rest looked up from reference TRBV7-9 and TRBJ2-7, is DTGVSQNPRHKITKRGQNVTFRCDPISEHNRLYWYRQTLGQGPEFLTYFQNEAQLEKSRLLSDRFSAERPKGSFSTLEIQRTEQGDSAMYLCASSPGQGGGYEQYFGPGTRLTVT.

V usage is TRBV30 and J usage is TRBJ1-5; D possibly corresponds to TRBD1 (6 bases). The CDR3 totals 15 residues. Trimming shortened V by 2 bases and J by 4 bases, and 15 bases separated the two germline ends. In germline, CDR1 is GTSNPN, CDR2 SVGIG (reference sequence). CDR3 loop: CAWSITGIGNQPQHF. DNA of the CDR3: TGTGCCTGGAGTATAACAGGGATCGGGAATCAGCCCCAGCATTTT.

The J gene is TRBJ2-5, the V gene TRBV30, with TRBD1 identical over 7 bases. V lost 5 bases and J lost 2; bases outside the gene matches: 8. The length of the CDR3 is 14 residues. Germline CDR1 GTSNPN, CDR2 SVGIG (reference sequence). The CDR3 loop is CAWDRDRPQETQYF. CDR3 sequence (DNA): TGTGCCTGGGACCGGGACAGACCTCAAGAGACCCAGTACTTC.

To note about this clone: Sequence at one end of the junction differs from germline and may be a read error. Other DNA variants within this sample encode the same CDR3. The rearrangement joins TRBV2 to TRBJ2-3, with D perhaps given as TRBD1 or TRBD2 (6 bases each). Germline assignment: CDR1 SNHLY and CDR2 FYNNEI. This CDR3 has 15 residues. The CDR3 nucleotides are TGTGCCAGCAGCGAAGGGGGGCAGGGGACAGATACGCAGTATTTT. This translates into CASSEGGQGTDTQYF.

The chain couples TRBV2 to TRBJ2-1; D is perhaps TRBD1 (5 bases). Germline V gives CDR1 SNHLY, CDR2 FYNNEI. There are 15 residues in the CDR3. Trimming took off 6 bases at V and 7 bases at J, with 19 bases between the two ends. The CDR3: CASSAITYSGNEQFF. CDR3 DNA sequence: TGTGCCAGCAGCGCCATAACTTATTCAGGGAATGAGCAGTTCTTC.

This sequence joins TRBV19 and TRBJ1-3; 8 bases fit TRBD1. The ends lost 8 bases at V and 0 bases at J; junction bases unmatched: 3. Germline loops: CDR1 LNHDA, CDR2 SQIVND (reference sequence). This CDR3 comprises 14 residues. The CDR3 region has the DNA TGTGCCAGTGGGGACAGGACCTCTGGAAACACCATATATTTT. Translating gives CASGDRTSGNTIYF.

The chain combines TRBV7-9 with TRBJ2-3; 7 nucleotides match TRBD2. The CDR3 sequence is 18 residues long. Germline loops: CDR1 SEHNR, CDR2 FQNEAQ (reference sequence). J lost 4 bases, V lost 3 bases, and 16 bases had no gene match. The CDR3 region has the DNA TGTGCCAGCAGCTTCGGGGGGACGTGGGGCGCGTTCCCAGATACGCAGTATTTT. Amino acids: CASSFGGTWGAFPDTQYF. Full variable domain (remainder filled in from reference TRBV7-9 and TRBJ2-3): DTGVSQNPRHKITKRGQNVTFRCDPISEHNRLYWYRQTLGQGPEFLTYFQNEAQLEKSRLLSDRFSAERPKGSFSTLEIQRTEQGDSAMYLCASSFGGTWGAFPDTQYFGPGTRLTVL.

The rearrangement joins TRBV5-1 to TRBJ2-5; 7 bases agree with TRBD1. CDR3 length equals 14 residues. Germline-derived CDR1 and CDR2 are SGHRS and YFSETQ. The ends lost 0 bases at V and 11 bases at J; junction bases unmatched: 10. CDR3 sequence reads: CASSLAYGTAEQYF. In DNA form, the CDR3 reads TGCGCCAGCAGCTTGGCCTATGGGACAGCTGAGCAGTACTTC. The entire variable domain, with the rest obtained from reference TRBV5-1 and TRBJ2-5, is as follows: KAGVTQTPRYLIKTRGQQVTLSCSPISGHRSVSWYQQTPGQGLQFLFEYFSETQRNKGNFPGRFSGRQFSNSRSEMNVSTLELGDSALYLCASSLAYGTAEQYFGPGTRLLVL.

The rearrangement links TRBV11-2 to TRBJ1-2; D not resolved. V lost 1 base and J 3 bases, leaving 9 bases between the germline ends. CDR3 length: 14 amino acids. Germline V gene lookup returns CDR1 SGHAT and CDR2 FQNNGV. CDR3 in DNA: TGTGCCAGCAGCTTAGTGTCGAGCTACTATGGCTACACCTTC. Encoded protein: CASSLVSSYYGYTF.

V is TRBV2 and J is TRBJ2-7; TRBD2 agrees at 11 bases. Germline lookup yields CDR1 SNHLY and CDR2 FYNNEI. The junction had 10 bases not matched to a gene; V was cut back by 7 bases and J by 2 bases. The CDR3 is 16 amino acids. In nucleotides, the CDR3 is TGTGCCAGCACCCCCAGCAGGGGACTAGCGGCCTACGAGCAGTACTTC. This translates into CASTPSRGLAAYEQYF.

The chain combines TRBV15 with TRBJ1-1; possible D gene TRBD1, 6 bases. This CDR3 is 13 amino acids long. The V gene lost 3 bases and the J gene lost 11 bases, with 16 bases spanning the gap. CDR1 and CDR2 from the germline V gene are LNHNV and YYDKDF (reference sequence). The CDR3 protein is CATSSQNRELAFF. CDR3 coding DNA: TGTGCCACCAGCAGCCAGAACAGGGAATTGGCTTTCTTT.

The rearrangement links TRBV30 to TRBJ1-3; 7 bases are a match to TRBD1. This CDR3 spans 17 amino acids. Germline assignment: CDR1 GTSNPN and CDR2 SVGIG (reference sequence). Unmatched junction bases numbered 8, after V lost 0 bases and J lost 0 bases. CDR3 nucleotides: TGTGCCTGGAGTGTATCGGGACAGTCCTTCTCTGGAAACACCATATATTTT. Translation: CAWSVSGQSFSGNTIYF.

V usage is TRBV5-6 and J usage is TRBJ2-5; 9 bases align to TRBD1. The CDR3 extends over 16 amino acids. The V segment lost 4 bases and the J segment 2 bases; nucleotides outside the gene matches: 9. Germline V gives CDR1 SGHDT, CDR2 YYEEEE. The CDR3 bases are TGTGCCAGCAGCGTCGGACAGGGGAACGTTCAAGAGACCCAGTACTTC. The encoded protein is CASSVGQGNVQETQYF.

The rearrangement links TRBV18 to TRBJ1-1; D is unresolved. This CDR3 comprises 13 residues. The V gene's germline CDR1 is KGHSH and CDR2 LQKENI. Trimming shortened V by 1 base and J by 3 bases, and 6 bases separated the two germline ends. The CDR3, as DNA: TGTGCCAGCTCACCACGGGAGGACACTGAAGCTTTCTTT. Protein: CASSPREDTEAFF. The complete variable domain, with remaining parts taken from reference TRBV18 and TRBJ1-1, reads NAGVMQNPRHLVRRRGQEARLRCSPMKGHSHVYWYRQLPEEGLKFMVYLQKENIIDESGMPKERFSAEFPKEGPSILRIQQVVRGDSAAYFCASSPREDTEAFFGQGTRLTVV.

This chain connects TRBV6-6 to TRBJ2-1; 11 bases fit TRBD1. The V and J ends lost 6 bases and 7 bases, in that order; junction bases with no gene match: 5. Germline assignment: CDR1 MNHNY and CDR2 SVGAGI (reference sequence). The CDR3 consists of 14 residues. CDR3 in DNA: TGTGCCAGCAGGGCCGGGACAGGGGGGAATGAGCAGTTCTTC. Its translation: CASRAGTGGNEQFF.

V usage is TRBV19 and J usage is TRBJ2-3, with 8 bases that match TRBD1. The germline gives CDR1 LNHDA, CDR2 SQIVND (reference sequence). The CDR3 has 16 residues. With 6 bases clipped from V and 0 bases from J, the junction kept 8 bases outside the gene matches. The CDR3 here is CASRPPGQASTDTQYF. CDR3 in DNA: TGTGCCAGTAGACCCCCGGGACAGGCTAGCACAGATACGCAGTATTTT.

This rearrangement joins TRBV7-2 to TRBJ2-7; perhaps TRBD2 as D (8 bases). The CDR3 consists of 15 residues. Trimming took 5 bases from V and 7 from J, leaving 21 bases between them. Per germline, CDR1 SGHTA and CDR2 FQGNSA. CDR3: CASSRDSAGGGEQYF. The CDR3 DNA reads as TGTGCCAGCAGCAGGGACAGCGCCGGGGGGGGAGAGCAGTACTTC. Full variable domain (remainder filled in from reference TRBV7-2 and TRBJ2-7): GAGVSQSPSNKVTEKGKDVELRCDPISGHTALYWYRQSLGQGLEFLIYFQGNSAPDKSGLPSDRFSAERTGGSVSTLTIQRTQQEDSAVYLCASSRDSAGGGEQYFGPGTRLTVT.

With respect to this clone: The junction and the germline gene differ at one end; a read error may be behind it. The rearrangement links TRBV19 to TRBJ2-2; D not certain. Germline V CDR1 and CDR2: LNHDA, SQIVND (reference sequence). The CDR3 contains 14 residues. The CDR3 DNA reads TGTGCCAGTTGTATAGCACTTAACACCGGGGAGCTGTTTTTT. Amino acid sequence: CASCIALNTGELFF.

The chain combines TRBV10-3 with TRBJ1-2; a possible D gene is TRBD1 (5 bases). The CDR3 loop spans 15 amino acids. V lost 0 bases, J lost 8 bases, and 16 bases lay in between. CDR1 is ENHRY and CDR2 is SYGVKD in the germline V gene. The CDR3 DNA reads TGTGCCATCAGTGAGTCGACGGGTGCAGGGAGGGGCTACACCTTC. Its translation: CAISESTGAGRGYTF.

This chain links TRBV19 with TRBJ2-7; TRBD1 matches 8 bases. This CDR3 is built from 15 residues. The V gene's germline CDR1 is LNHDA and CDR2 SQIVND (reference sequence). V shed 5 bases and J 0 bases; nucleotides not matched to a gene: 6. CDR3 amino acids: CASSSTGVSSYEQYF. CDR3 DNA: TGTGCCAGTAGTTCGACAGGGGTTTCCTCCTACGAGCAGTACTTC.

The V and J genes are TRBV25-1 and TRBJ2-3; TRBD1 matches at 9 bases. CDR3 size: 15 residues. Germline values: CDR1 MGHDK, CDR2 SYGVNS. The ends lost 6 bases at V and 5 bases at J; junction bases unmatched: 9. The CDR3 DNA reads TGTGCCAGCAGCCTCCGGGACAGGGACATAGATACGCAGTATTTT. It yields the protein CASSLRDRDIDTQYF.